What follows are 28 T cell receptor beta chains derived from one specimen sequenced in a study of blood T cell repertoires in COVID-19. The protocol was immunoSEQ multiplex PCR, while the TCRdb copy is restricted to in-frame clones and leaves out a portion. The sample includes just under 350,000 clones, more than 75% of them seen just once. Sequencing input: peripheral blood. These receptors were obtained from a woman in her fifties or sixties with COVID-19, enrolled during active disease.

The chain is built from TRBV12-5 and TRBJ2-7; TRBD1 is a possible D gene (5 bases). The germline V gene has CDR1 LGHNT and CDR2 FRNRAP. This CDR3 is built from 13 residues. V lost 7 bases to trimming and J lost 9 bases, with 19 bases between them. CDR3 residues: CASVGDSVYWQYF. In DNA form, the CDR3 reads TGTGCTAGTGTCGGTGACAGCGTATATTGGCAGTACTTC. Combining the CDR3 with reference TRBV12-5 and TRBJ2-7 gives the whole variable domain DARVTQTPRHKVTEMGQEVTMRCQPILGHNTVFWYRQTMMQGLELLAYFRNRAPLDDSGMPKDRFSAEMPDATLATLKIQPSEPRDSAVYFCASVGDSVYWQYFGPGTRLTVT.

The CDR3 coding sequence is TGTGCCAGCGCGCGGACAGGGGGCCTCAATCAGCCCCAGCATTTT. It codes for CASARTGGLNQPQHF. This chain joins TRBV6-5 and TRBJ1-5; 11 bases align to TRBD1. Germline trimming cut 8 bases from V and 3 bases from J; bases unmatched to any gene: 6. The CDR3 is 15 amino acids. CDR1 is MNHEY, CDR2 SVGAGI, per germline.

The chain links TRBV19 to TRBJ2-7, with 8 bases identical to TRBD2. Germline V CDR1 and CDR2: LNHDA, SQIVND (reference sequence). The length of the CDR3 is 15 residues. V lost 7 bases to trimming and J lost 0 bases; unmatched junction nucleotides: 8. As DNA, the CDR3 is TGTGCCAGTACCCTACGGGGGGGCCCCTCCTACGAGCAGTACTTC. This gives the protein CASTLRGGPSYEQYF.

The V call is TRBV30, the J call TRBJ1-3; no definite D call. With 2 bases removed from V and 0 bases from J, the gap between germline ends came to 5 bases. The CDR3 extends over 13 amino acids. CDR1 and CDR2 from the germline V gene are GTSNPN and SVGIG (reference sequence). This CDR3 reads CAWSIGSGNTIYF. The DNA of the CDR3 is TGTGCCTGGAGTATCGGCTCTGGAAACACCATATATTTT. The full variable domain, rest sourced from reference TRBV30 and TRBJ1-3, is SQTIHQWPATLVQPVGSPLSLECTVEGTSNPNLYWYRQAAGRGLQLLFYSVGIGQISSEVPQNLSASRPQDRQFILSSKKLLLSDSGFYLCAWSIGSGNTIYFGEGSWLTVV.

The V gene is TRBV29-1, the J gene TRBJ2-1, with 9 bases lining up with TRBD2. Per germline, CDR1 SQVTM and CDR2 ANQGSEA. The CDR3 consists of 16 residues. J gave up 9 bases and V 6 bases, and 18 bases lay outside the gene matches. The CDR3, as DNA: TGCAGCGTGAGAAAGGGGGCGGCTAGCGGGATGAGTGAGCAGTTCTTC. Amino acids: CSVRKGAASGMSEQFF.

The CDR3 nucleotides are TGTGCCAGCAGCCCACGGGACACCCCTTATATGAACACTGAAGCTTTCTTT. As protein: CASSPRDTPYMNTEAFF. V and J are TRBV5-4 and TRBJ1-1; D perhaps matches TRBD1 (6 bases). The CDR3 covers 17 residues. With 4 bases removed from V and 0 bases from J, the gap between germline ends came to 19 bases. The germline V gene encodes CDR1 SGHNT and CDR2 YYREEE (reference sequence).

The V gene is TRBV7-9, the J gene TRBJ2-1; TRBD2 might be the D (6 bases). CDR3 size: 14 residues. Germline V gene data show CDR1 as SEHNR and CDR2 as FQNEAQ (reference sequence). Trimming pared 0 bases from V and 4 bases from J, leaving 7 bases between. DNA for the CDR3: TGTGCCAGCAGCTTAGCGGGAGGTTACAATGAGCAGTTCTTC. Protein product: CASSLAGGYNEQFF.

V usage is TRBV10-3 and J usage is TRBJ2-2, with 10 bases aligning to TRBD1. This CDR3 is built from 15 residues. With 10 bases clipped from V and 0 bases from J, the junction kept 5 bases outside the gene matches. Germline assignment: CDR1 ENHRY and CDR2 SYGVKD. In nucleotides, the CDR3 is TGTGCCACCCGGGACAGGGGAGCGAACACCGGGGAGCTGTTTTTT. It specifies CATRDRGANTGELFF.

V is TRBV18 and J is TRBJ1-1; D gene uncertain. This CDR3 has 14 residues. V gave up 5 bases and J gave up 0 bases, with 10 bases separating them. Germline-derived CDR1 and CDR2 are KGHSH and LQKENI. The CDR3: CASSNSFVNTEAFF. The CDR3 region has the DNA TGTGCCAGCTCAAACAGCTTCGTGAACACTGAAGCTTTCTTT. The whole variable domain, remainder taken from reference TRBV18 and TRBJ1-1, is NAGVMQNPRHLVRRRGQEARLRCSPMKGHSHVYWYRQLPEEGLKFMVYLQKENIIDESGMPKERFSAEFPKEGPSILRIQQVVRGDSAAYFCASSNSFVNTEAFFGQGTRLTVV.

The gene calls are TRBV6-5 and TRBJ1-1; no clear D. CDR3 length equals 12 residues. V was pared by 8 bases and J by 1 base, with 8 bases between. Germline values: CDR1 MNHEY, CDR2 SVGAGI. The CDR3 region is CASFFPNTEAFF. CDR3 coding DNA: TGTGCCAGCTTCTTCCCGAACACTGAAGCTTTCTTT.

This chain connects TRBV7-2 to TRBJ2-5; 10 bases map to TRBD2. In germline, CDR1 is SGHTA, CDR2 FQGNSA. This CDR3 region has 17 residues. The ends lost 1 base at V and 4 bases at J; junction bases unmatched: 9. CDR3 sequence (DNA): TGTGCCAGCAGCTTAGGTATCTTAGCGGGAGGAGTAGAGACCCAGTACTTC. This codes for CASSLGILAGGVETQYF.

The chain carries TRBV29-1 and TRBJ2-7; 10 bases are a match to TRBD2. The germline gives CDR1 SQVTM, CDR2 ANQGSEA. The junction had 7 bases not matched to a gene; V was cut back by 4 bases and J by 4 bases. There are 14 residues in the CDR3. The chain's CDR3 is CSVGLASGRYEQYF. The CDR3, as DNA: TGCAGCGTTGGGTTGGCTAGCGGGAGATACGAGCAGTACTTC.

The chain couples TRBV6-2 or TRBV6-3 to TRBJ2-1; 14 bases match TRBD2. After removal of 4 bases from V and 7 bases from J, the junction contained 9 bases not matched to a gene. CDR3 size: 17 residues. CDR1 and CDR2 (germline): MNHEY, SVGEGT. The CDR3 region has the DNA TGTGCCAGCAGTTCCCCAGGACTAGCGGGAGGTAGGAATGAGCAGTTCTTC. This sequence encodes CASSSPGLAGGRNEQFF.

The chain joins TRBV6-6 to TRBJ1-2; possibly TRBD1 for D (6 bases). The germline V gene has CDR1 MNHNY and CDR2 SVGAGI (reference sequence). The CDR3 spans 15 residues. V lost 6 bases and J 4 bases, leaving 18 bases between the germline ends. The CDR3 spells CASSDLRQAFYGYTF. The CDR3 nucleotides read TGTGCCAGCAGCGATCTGAGACAGGCCTTCTATGGCTACACCTTC.

The chain couples TRBV7-3 to TRBJ2-3; D is perhaps TRBD2 (5 bases). Germline V gene data show CDR1 as SGHTA and CDR2 as FQGTGA. The V end lost 5 bases, the J end lost 1 base, and 13 bases lay between the germline ends. The CDR3 totals 15 residues. The CDR3 sequence: CASSLEAGRTDTQYF. The CDR3 DNA reads TGTGCCAGCAGCCTCGAGGCGGGCCGCACAGATACGCAGTATTTT.

This clone appeared a few times. As DNA, the CDR3 is TGTGCCAGCTCACCACCGGTGGGGGGGCCTCACACAGATACGCAGTATTTT. Translating it yields CASSPPVGGPHTDTQYF. The chain employs TRBV18 and TRBJ2-3; D is possibly TRBD2 (7 bases). The CDR3 length is 17 residues. V was shortened by 0 bases and J by 2 bases, with 15 bases between the two germline ends. From germline, CDR1 is KGHSH and CDR2 LQKENI.

In its sample, this clone was seen once. V usage is TRBV30 and J usage is TRBJ1-2; tentative D call: TRBD1 (5 bases). The ends were cut back, 0 bases at V and 8 bases at J, with 7 bases in the middle. The CDR3 is 11 amino acids. The germline gives CDR1 GTSNPN, CDR2 SVGIG (reference sequence). The CDR3 region is CAWSVKGGYTF. CDR3 DNA: TGTGCCTGGAGTGTAAAGGGGGGCTACACCTTC.

The chain is built from TRBV27 and TRBJ1-1; D gene ambiguous. V gave up 0 bases and J gave up 1 base, with 9 bases separating them. CDR3 length: 15 amino acids. The germline V gene encodes CDR1 MNHEY and CDR2 SMNVEV (reference sequence). CDR3 DNA: TGTGCCAGCAGTTTATCGTTTCTCCCGAACACTGAAGCTTTCTTT. It specifies CASSLSFLPNTEAFF.

V and J are TRBV18 and TRBJ1-4; TRBD1 matches at 9 bases. Germline trimming cut 5 bases from V and 8 bases from J; bases unmatched to any gene: 9. From germline, CDR1 is KGHSH and CDR2 LQKENI. This CDR3 is built from 15 residues. The CDR3 DNA follows: TGTGCCAGCTCATCCTCCGGGACAGGGCGAGAAAAACTGTTTTTT. Amino acids: CASSSSGTGREKLFF.

The chain joins TRBV15 to TRBJ1-6; 8 bases map to TRBD1. Trimming at V came to 2 bases and at J to 9 bases, leaving 9 bases not matched to a gene. Germline lookup yields CDR1 LNHNV and CDR2 YYDKDF (reference sequence). The CDR3 spans 16 residues. The CDR3 region is CATSRRPDRASSPLHF. CDR3 DNA sequence: TGTGCCACCAGCAGAAGACCGGACAGGGCGTCTTCACCCCTCCACTTT.

In its sample, this clone was seen once. V is TRBV3-1 (or the pseudogene TRBV3-2) and J is TRBJ2-2, with D possibly matching TRBD2 (6 bases). Per germline, CDR1 LGHDT and CDR2 YNNKEL (reference sequence). This CDR3 is 15 amino acids long. Between the trimmed V and J ends, which lost 2 bases and 6 bases, there was a span of 13 bases. The CDR3 loop is CASSQRDWEAGELFF. CDR3 DNA sequence: TGTGCCAGCAGCCAAAGGGATTGGGAGGCCGGGGAGCTGTTTTTT.

The chain is built from TRBV18 and TRBJ2-5; 8 bases line up with TRBD1. There are 14 residues in the CDR3. V trimming: 3 bases; J trimming: 4 bases; junction bases outside the gene matches: 4. Looked up from germline, CDR1 is KGHSH and CDR2 is LQKENI. The CDR3 nucleotides are TGTGCCAGCTCACCTCTCAGGGGGCGAGAGACCCAGTACTTC. This codes for CASSPLRGRETQYF. Based on the CDR3 plus reference TRBV18 and TRBJ2-5, the full variable domain is NAGVMQNPRHLVRRRGQEARLRCSPMKGHSHVYWYRQLPEEGLKFMVYLQKENIIDESGMPKERFSAEFPKEGPSILRIQQVVRGDSAAYFCASSPLRGRETQYFGPGTRLLVL.

The V and J genes are TRBV11-2 and TRBJ2-7; possible D gene TRBD2, 5 bases. V was shortened by 5 bases and J by 3 bases, with 20 bases between the two germline ends. The CDR3 has 16 amino acids. Germline CDR1 SGHAT, CDR2 FQNNGV. This CDR3 reads CASSDLVSGNYYEQYF. DNA for the CDR3: TGTGCCAGCAGCGACCTTGTATCCGGGAACTACTACGAGCAGTACTTC.

The rearrangement links TRBV7-9 to TRBJ2-7; D is perhaps TRBD1 (5 bases). The germline V gene has CDR1 SEHNR and CDR2 FQNEAQ (reference sequence). This CDR3 is built from 16 residues. V gave up 4 bases and J gave up 1 base, with 17 bases separating them. Here the CDR3 reads CASSSLDRGLSYEQYF. The CDR3 bases are TGTGCCAGCAGCTCCTTAGACAGAGGATTATCCTACGAGCAGTACTTC.

This clone was recorded once. The V and J genes are TRBV5-4 and TRBJ1-2; D may be TRBD1 (6 bases). Germline V lookup: CDR1 SGHNT, CDR2 YYREEE (reference sequence). Trimming shortened V by 4 bases and J by 4 bases, and 11 bases separated the two germline ends. The CDR3 sequence is 13 residues long. The CDR3 DNA sequence: TGTGCCAGCAGCCCGGACAGCGTCTATGGCTACACCTTC. Its protein product is CASSPDSVYGYTF.

The chain is built from TRBV11-3 and TRBJ2-1; 8 bases line up with TRBD2. V trimming: 2 bases; J trimming: 4 bases; junction bases outside the gene matches: 10. CDR1 is SGHNT, CDR2 YENEEA, per germline. CDR3 size: 17 residues. The DNA for the CDR3 is TGTGCCAGCAGCTTAAGAACGGGAGGGCGGGGGTACAATGAGCAGTTCTTC. Protein: CASSLRTGGRGYNEQFF.

This chain uses TRBV7-3 with TRBJ2-1; no clear D. The CDR3 length is 15 residues. With 4 bases removed from V and 8 bases from J, the gap between germline ends came to 18 bases. Germline CDR1 SGHTA, CDR2 FQGTGA. The CDR3 DNA reads as TGTGCCAGCAGCTCTCAACCCCGGTCCCGGGATGAGCAGTTCTTC. Translated: CASSSQPRSRDEQFF. Supplemented by reference TRBV7-3 and TRBJ2-1, the full variable domain reads GAGVSQTPSNKVTEKGKYVELRCDPISGHTALYWYRQSLGQGPEFLIYFQGTGAADDSGLPNDRFFAVRPEGSVSTLKIQRTERGDSAVYLCASSSQPRSRDEQFFGPGTRLTVL.

This clone was seen a handful of times. The chain recombines TRBV5-6 with TRBJ1-2; TRBD1 matches 11 bases. CDR1 SGHDT and CDR2 YYEEEE come from the germline V gene. V was clipped by 4 bases and J by 4 bases; unmatched bases: 0. CDR3 length: 13 residues. CDR3: CASSGQGAYGYTF. DNA of the CDR3: TGTGCCAGCAGCGGACAGGGGGCCTATGGCTACACCTTC.